One sample yielded the 22 T cell receptor beta chains listed below, sequenced in a study of T cells after posttransplantation cyclophosphamide. Measured with immunoSEQ multiplex PCR; TCRdb has only the in-frame clones, and not every one. The sample records fewer than 40,000 clones, 70% to 90% being singletons. Sequencing was done on a sample of PBMCs. Receptors originate from a woman in her thirties or forties with a blood cancer, CMV-positive, and with a related stem cell donor.

This chain joins TRBV7-9 and TRBJ2-1; TRBD2 aligns across 12 bases. The CDR3 is made up of 18 amino acids. Looked up from germline, CDR1 is SEHNR and CDR2 is FQNEAQ (reference sequence). J gave up 0 bases and V 1 base, and 4 bases lay outside the gene matches. CDR3 nucleotide sequence: TGTGCCAGCAGCTTAGGGCTAGCGGGGGGGTACTCCTACAATGAGCAGTTCTTC. Its protein product is CASSLGLAGGYSYNEQFF.

The rearrangement joins TRBV29-1 to TRBJ1-1, with 7 bases lining up with TRBD1. The junction had 7 bases not matched to a gene; V was cut back by 5 bases and J by 4 bases. Germline V CDR1 and CDR2: SQVTM, ANQGSEA. There are 13 residues in the CDR3. CDR3 in amino acids: CSVYRGGGTEAFF. The CDR3, as DNA: TGCAGCGTTTACAGGGGCGGTGGCACTGAAGCTTTCTTT.

The rearrangement links TRBV28 to TRBJ2-2, with 9 bases aligning to TRBD1. The CDR3 consists of 20 residues. Per the germline V gene, CDR1 is MDHEN and CDR2 is SYDVKM. V lost 3 bases to trimming and J lost 0 bases; unmatched junction nucleotides: 14. The CDR3 region has the DNA TGTGCCAGCAGTTTTGGGACAGGGCTATGGAAAATAACGAACACCGGGGAGCTGTTTTTT. This gives the protein CASSFGTGLWKITNTGELFF.

The chain is built from TRBV7-9 and TRBJ2-2; 11 bases agree with TRBD1. The germline V gene has CDR1 SEHNR and CDR2 FQNEAQ (reference sequence). The length of the CDR3 is 15 residues. Germline trimming cut 1 base from V and 6 bases from J; bases unmatched to any gene: 1. The CDR3 reads CASSLEGQGAGELFF. DNA of the CDR3: TGTGCCAGCAGCTTAGAGGGACAGGGGGCCGGGGAGCTGTTTTTT.

V is TRBV4-1 and J is TRBJ2-1, with D perhaps matching TRBD1 (6 bases). Looked up from germline, CDR1 is MGHRA and CDR2 is YSYEKL. The length of the CDR3 is 13 residues. The V and J ends lost 1 base and 7 bases respectively, with 8 bases between them. The CDR3, as DNA: TGCGCCAGCAGCCAAGTTGACAGGAATGAGCAGTTCTTC. Its translation: CASSQVDRNEQFF.

This clone was seen a single time. This rearrangement joins TRBV19 to TRBJ1-4; D may be TRBD1 (6 bases). Germline V gives CDR1 LNHDA, CDR2 SQIVND (reference sequence). This CDR3 contains 15 residues. Trimming cost V 5 bases and J 3 bases, with 13 bases left between them. CDR3 in DNA: TGTGCCAGTAGTCCGCAGACAGGCCCTAATGAAAAACTGTTTTTT. Protein: CASSPQTGPNEKLFF.

The chain employs TRBV21-1 and TRBJ2-3; the listed D gene, TRBD1, was not tested against the DNA. TRBV21-1 is a listed pseudogene. This CDR3 is built from 17 residues. The CDR3 sequence: CASSKSSGTGGTDTQYF. DNA of the CDR3: TGTGCCAGCAGCAAATCGTCCGGGACAGGGGGCACAGATACGCAGTATTTT.

The V gene is TRBV4-2, the J gene TRBJ2-3; unclear D gene. This CDR3 has 12 residues. The V and J ends lost 5 bases and 2 bases respectively, with 5 bases between them. CDR1 and CDR2 from the germline V gene are LGHNA and YNFKEQ. For the CDR3, the DNA is TGTGCCAGCAGCTCCTACACAGATACGCAGTATTTT. The encoded protein is CASSSYTDTQYF.

This clone appeared a few times. V usage is TRBV4-3 and J usage is TRBJ1-2, with D hard to call. Trimming cost V 4 bases and J 0 bases, with 12 bases left between them. In germline, CDR1 is LGHNA, CDR2 YSLEER. The CDR3 is made up of 15 amino acids. DNA of the CDR3: TGCGCCAGCAGCCTCGGCCGAGGTTCTAACTATGGCTACACCTTC. Translated, it gives CASSLGRGSNYGYTF.

This clone occurred once. The V and J genes are TRBV5-1 and TRBJ2-1, with TRBD1 identical over 11 bases. This CDR3 is 17 amino acids long. Germline lookup yields CDR1 SGHRS and CDR2 YFSETQ. Trimming removed 1 base from V and 1 base from J; junction bases left unmatched: 4. The chain's CDR3 is CASSLYGTGGSYNEQFF. The CDR3 DNA follows: TGCGCCAGCAGCTTGTACGGGACAGGGGGTTCCTACAATGAGCAGTTCTTC.

The V gene is TRBV19, the J gene TRBJ1-5; 11 bases align to TRBD1. Unmatched junction bases numbered 7, after V lost 10 bases and J lost 2 bases. The CDR3 has 15 amino acids. CDR1 and CDR2 from the germline V gene are LNHDA and SQIVND (reference sequence). CDR3 nucleotides: TGTGCCACAGGACAGGGGGCTGAGGGCAATCAGCCCCAGCATTTT. Residues: CATGQGAEGNQPQHF. The entire variable domain, with the rest obtained from reference TRBV19 and TRBJ1-5, is as follows: DGGITQSPKYLFRKEGQNVTLSCEQNLNHDAMYWYRQDPGQGLRLIYYSQIVNDFQKGDIAEGYSVSREKKESFPLTVTSAQKNPTAFYLCATGQGAEGNQPQHFGDGTRLSIL.

This clone was seen only once. A junction end diverges from the germline sequence, so it may reflect a read error. The same CDR3 is also encoded by other DNA sequences in this sample. This rearrangement joins TRBV15 to TRBJ1-6; TRBD1 matches at 7 bases. Germline V CDR1 and CDR2: LNHNV, YYDKDF (reference sequence). The CDR3 totals 21 residues. The CDR3 here is CATSRNYPRAGQNSYNSPLHF. The DNA for the CDR3 is TGTGCCACCAGCAGGAACTACCCCCGGGCGGGACAGAACTCCTATAATTCCCCCCTCCACTTT.

To note about this clone: Mismatch with germline at one junction end may stem from a read error. The chain links TRBV5-6 to TRBJ2-5; 9 nucleotides line up with TRBD2. The CDR3 is 18 amino acids. CDR1 SGHDT and CDR2 YYEEEE come from the germline V gene. The CDR3 coding sequence is TGTGCCAGCAGATTGGGGGCGGGGGGGCCAGCTTCGATGGAGACCCAGTACTTC. Protein product: CASRLGAGGPASMETQYF.

The rearrangement joins TRBV11-1 to TRBJ2-4; weak D call: TRBD1 (5 bases). Per the germline V gene, CDR1 is SGHAT and CDR2 is FQDESV (reference sequence). The CDR3 is 13 residues long. V was clipped by 3 bases and J by 3 bases, with 6 bases between them. The CDR3 protein is CASSFDSKNIQYF. The CDR3 region has the DNA TGTGCCAGCAGCTTCGACAGCAAAAACATTCAGTACTTC.

The chain is built from TRBV4-1 and TRBJ2-3; D perhaps matches TRBD2 (6 bases). Trimming took off 1 base at V and 5 bases at J, with 19 bases between the two ends. Germline CDR1 MGHRA, CDR2 YSYEKL. The CDR3 is made up of 17 amino acids. CDR3 coding DNA: TGCGCCAGCAGCCAAGGCGAAGTGGGCGGGGAGGAAGATACGCAGTATTTT. Its translation is CASSQGEVGGEEDTQYF.

The chain links TRBV6-6 to TRBJ1-5, with TRBD1 matching over 9 bases. CDR1 is MNHNY and CDR2 is SVGAGI in the germline V gene (reference sequence). The CDR3 covers 15 residues. V trimming: 0 bases; J trimming: 4 bases; junction bases outside the gene matches: 1. Here the CDR3 reads CASSYSGTGNQPQHF. In nucleotides, the CDR3 is TGTGCCAGCAGTTACTCCGGGACAGGGAATCAGCCCCAGCATTTT.

The chain is built from TRBV7-9 and TRBJ2-2, with 7 bases aligning to TRBD1. The CDR3 runs to 15 residues. Per the germline V gene, CDR1 is SEHNR and CDR2 is FQNEAQ (reference sequence). Unmatched junction bases numbered 6, after V lost 8 bases and J lost 0 bases. The CDR3 nucleotides read TGTGCCAGCGGACGGGACAGTTCGAACACCGGGGAGCTGTTTTTT. It is translated as CASGRDSSNTGELFF.

The chain links TRBV2 to TRBJ1-5, with D hard to call. Trimming cost V 4 bases and J 8 bases, with 15 bases left between them. Per germline, CDR1 SNHLY and CDR2 FYNNEI. CDR3 length: 14 residues. CDR3 sequence: CASSGERGWEPQHF. For the CDR3, the DNA is TGTGCCAGCAGTGGGGAACGAGGGTGGGAGCCCCAGCATTTT.

The chain employs TRBV2 and TRBJ2-3; 13 nucleotides align to TRBD2. V lost 2 bases and J lost 3; bases outside the gene matches: 20. The CDR3 is made up of 22 amino acids. Germline CDR1 is SNHLY and CDR2 is FYNNEI. CDR3: CASSERVTGNAGLAGVTDTQYF. CDR3 sequence (DNA): TGTGCCAGCAGTGAAAGGGTGACAGGGAACGCCGGACTAGCGGGGGTGACAGATACGCAGTATTTT.

The chain combines TRBV18 with TRBJ2-3; 7 bases line up with TRBD2. Germline values: CDR1 KGHSH, CDR2 LQKENI. The CDR3 has 15 residues. V gave up 3 bases and J gave up 2 bases; unmatched junction bases: 5. DNA for the CDR3: TGTGCCAGCTCACCCTCGGGAGGTCCCACAGATACGCAGTATTTT. Translation gives CASSPSGGPTDTQYF.

This clone was seen once. This sequence joins TRBV29-1 and TRBJ1-2, with TRBD1 matching 8 bases. The CDR3 length is 13 residues. The germline V gene has CDR1 SQVTM and CDR2 ANQGSEA. After removal of 7 bases from V and 9 bases from J, the junction contained 13 bases not matched to a gene. CDR3 nucleotide sequence: TGCAGCGATCTTCAGGGGGCAGATATGCGCTACACCTTC. This codes for CSDLQGADMRYTF. Complete variable domain (other parts from reference TRBV29-1 and TRBJ1-2): SAVISQKPSRDICQRGTSLTIQCQVDSQVTMMFWYRQQPGQSLTLIATANQGSEATYESGFVIDKFPISRPNLTFSTLTVSNMSPEDSSIYLCSDLQGADMRYTFGSGTRLTVV.

J is TRBJ2-7 and V is TRBV15; D perhaps matches TRBD2 (7 bases). Germline CDR1 LNHNV, CDR2 YYDKDF (reference sequence). Trimming shortened V by 0 bases and J by 3 bases, and 12 bases separated the two germline ends. The CDR3 totals 15 residues. CDR3 coding DNA: TGTGCCACCAGCAGAGATGGAAGGGGGGGCTACGAGCAGTACTTC. Its protein is CATSRDGRGGYEQYF. Based on the CDR3 plus reference TRBV15 and TRBJ2-7, the full variable domain is DAMVIQNPRYQVTQFGKPVTLSCSQTLNHNVMYWYQQKSSQAPKLLFHYYDKDFNNEADTPDNFQSRRPNTSFCFLDIRSPGLGDTAMYLCATSRDGRGGYEQYFGPGTRLTVT.